The T cell receptor beta chain described here comes from a study of blood T cell repertoires in COVID-19. Overall study: Samples taken during acute and convalescent COVID-19 were collected in the United States, Italy and Spain. PBMCs, B-cell-depleted T cells, or T cells were the source of the cDNA or gDNA that made up the material.

Per the study methods: Reference gene primer amplification gave estimated nucleated cell counts. Profiled with immunoSEQ multiplex PCR; TCRdb holds only in-frame clones, not every one. V and J calls and clone size are those listed in that table; D and trimming were worked out from the DNA. Among just over 650,000 clones listed, about 87% were seen once. From germline, CDR1 is LNHDA and CDR2 SQIVND (reference sequence). This CDR3 region has 15 residues. The V end lost 2 bases, the J end lost 4 bases, and 14 bases lay between the germline ends. The TCR comes from a woman aged 18 to 35 with acute or convalescent COVID-19. V is TRBV19 and J is TRBJ1-1, with D maybe TRBD1 (6 bases). Sequenced material: peripheral blood. CDR3 nucleotides: TGTGCCAGTAGTATACCTACAGGGTATGGCACTGAAGCTTTCTTT. Encoded protein: CASSIPTGYGTEAFF. Full variable domain (rest looked up from reference TRBV19 and TRBJ1-1): DGGITQSPKYLFRKEGQNVTLSCEQNLNHDAMYWYRQDPGQGLRLIYYSQIVNDFQKGDIAEGYSVSREKKESFPLTVTSAQKNPTAFYLCASSIPTGYGTEAFFGQGTRLTVV.